These T cell receptor beta chains were read from a single sample in a study of T cell responses to AZD1222 COVID-19 vaccine. Here immunoSEQ multiplex PCR was the method, and the copy in TCRdb shows in-frame clones only, minus some. The sample lists some 45,000 clones, roughly 87% occurring once. The sample was peripheral blood, taken 28 days after the second AZD1222 dose. These receptors all come from an adult who received the AZD1222 COVID-19 vaccine. Both conserved end residues are trimmed from each CDR3. Each record gives: J gene, V gene, clone size, CDR3 protein. Not every row has a clone size; where given, it reads once, few, many or a size class.

J: TRBJ2-7; V: TRBV6-1; size: .; CDR3: ASSRAADYEQY
J: TRBJ2-4; V: TRBV4-3; size: once; CDR3: ASSQELGRQNIQY
J: TRBJ2-1; V: TRBV5-5; size: .; CDR3: ASSLRPPGTGYYNEQF
J: TRBJ1-1; V: TRBV2; size: few; CDR3: ASSGDTRNTEAF
J: TRBJ2-4; V: TRBV4-2; size: .; CDR3: ASSQGRGGGAKNIQY
J: TRBJ1-1; V: TRBV6-5; size: .; CDR3: ASGGGGSNTEAF
J: TRBJ1-6; V: TRBV5-1; size: .; CDR3: ASSLAGQFYSPLH
J: TRBJ1-3; V: TRBV6-5; size: .; CDR3: ASFPGNTIY
J: TRBJ2-5; V: TRBV5-1; size: once; CDR3: ASSLGGPEETQY
J: TRBJ1-5; V: TRBV30; size: .; CDR3: AWSSGGSNQPQH
J: TRBJ1-1; V: TRBV6-2/TRBV6-3; size: .; CDR3: ASSYVIRDTNTEAF
J: TRBJ2-7; V: TRBV2; size: .; CDR3: ASNKLARHEQY
J: TRBJ2-1; V: TRBV6-4; size: .; CDR3: ASSAGLAAHEQF
J: TRBJ1-2; V: TRBV7-2; size: few; CDR3: ASSLGTESYGYT
J: TRBJ2-3; V: TRBV10-1; size: .; CDR3: ASSDRGPTDTQY
J: TRBJ1-5; V: TRBV7-2; size: .; CDR3: ASSMDTNNQPQH
J: TRBJ1-2; V: TRBV5-5; size: few; CDR3: ASSRRDRSDYGYT
J: TRBJ1-5; V: TRBV6-5; size: .; CDR3: ASAQGSNQPQH
J: TRBJ1-2; V: TRBV5-6; size: .; CDR3: ASSLWTGGANYGYT
J: TRBJ2-5; V: TRBV28; size: .; CDR3: ASRHQGKSETQY
J: TRBJ1-2; V: TRBV6-6; size: .; CDR3: ASQDSNYGYT
J: TRBJ2-7; V: TRBV9; size: .; CDR3: ASSQGTGGYEQY
J: TRBJ1-2; V: TRBV19; size: .; CDR3: ASRRQGPTIYGYT
J: TRBJ2-3; V: TRBV9; size: .; CDR3: ASSVSVRADTQY
J: TRBJ2-1; V: TRBV14; size: once; CDR3: ASSRSLVAYEQF
J: TRBJ2-2; V: TRBV3-1/TRBV3-2; size: .; CDR3: ASSQGRGELF
J: TRBJ2-7; V: TRBV5-1; size: .; CDR3: ASSLAGTRVDEQY